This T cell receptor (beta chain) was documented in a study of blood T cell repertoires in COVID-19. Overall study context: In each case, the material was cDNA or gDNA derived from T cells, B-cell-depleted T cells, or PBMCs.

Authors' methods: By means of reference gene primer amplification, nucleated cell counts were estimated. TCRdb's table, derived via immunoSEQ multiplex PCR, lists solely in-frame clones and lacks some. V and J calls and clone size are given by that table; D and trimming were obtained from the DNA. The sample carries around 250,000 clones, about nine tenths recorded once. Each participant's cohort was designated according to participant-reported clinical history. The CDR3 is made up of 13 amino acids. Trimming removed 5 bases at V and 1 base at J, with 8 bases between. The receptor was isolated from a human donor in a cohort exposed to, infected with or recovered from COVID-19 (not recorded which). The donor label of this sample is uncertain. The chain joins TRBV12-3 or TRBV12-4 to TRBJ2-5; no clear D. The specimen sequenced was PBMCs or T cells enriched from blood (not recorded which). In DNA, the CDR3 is TGTGCCAGCAGTCCCGGGTCCCAAGAGACCCAGTACTTC. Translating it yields CASSPGSQETQYF.